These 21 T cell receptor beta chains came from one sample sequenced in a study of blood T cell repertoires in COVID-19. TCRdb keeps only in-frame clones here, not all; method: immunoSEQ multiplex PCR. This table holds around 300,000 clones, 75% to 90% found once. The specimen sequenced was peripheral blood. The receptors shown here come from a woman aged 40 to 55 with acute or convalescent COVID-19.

The CDR3 DNA reads TGTGCCAGCAGCTTAATAGCGGGGGCCAGCTCCTACAATGAGCAGTTCTTC. Amino acid sequence: CASSLIAGASSYNEQFF. The chain links TRBV7-3 to TRBJ2-1; TRBD2 aligns across 9 bases. CDR1 and CDR2 (germline): SGHTA, FQGTGA. V lost 1 base to trimming and J lost 0 bases; unmatched junction nucleotides: 4. The CDR3 extends over 17 amino acids.

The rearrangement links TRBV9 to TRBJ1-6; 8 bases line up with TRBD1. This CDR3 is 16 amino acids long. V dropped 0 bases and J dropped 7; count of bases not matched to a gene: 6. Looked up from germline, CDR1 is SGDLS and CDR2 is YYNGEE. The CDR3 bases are TGTGCCAGCAGCGTAGCTCGGCAGGGGGCGAATTCACCCCTCCACTTT. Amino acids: CASSVARQGANSPLHF.

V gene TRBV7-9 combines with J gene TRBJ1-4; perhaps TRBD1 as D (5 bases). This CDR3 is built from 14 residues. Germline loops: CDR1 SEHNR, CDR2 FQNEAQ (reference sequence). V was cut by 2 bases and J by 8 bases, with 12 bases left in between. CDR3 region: CASSLIGAEEKLFF. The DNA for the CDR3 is TGTGCCAGCAGCTTAATAGGGGCTGAAGAAAAACTGTTTTTT.

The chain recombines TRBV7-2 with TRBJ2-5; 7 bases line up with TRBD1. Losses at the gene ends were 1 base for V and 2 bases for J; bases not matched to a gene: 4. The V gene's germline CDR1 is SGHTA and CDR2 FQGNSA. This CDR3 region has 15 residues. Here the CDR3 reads CASSLGGTVQETQYF. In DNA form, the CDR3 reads TGTGCCAGCAGCTTAGGAGGGACAGTTCAAGAGACCCAGTACTTC. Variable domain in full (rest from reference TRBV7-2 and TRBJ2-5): GAGVSQSPSNKVTEKGKDVELRCDPISGHTALYWYRQSLGQGLEFLIYFQGNSAPDKSGLPSDRFSAERTGGSVSTLTIQRTQQEDSAVYLCASSLGGTVQETQYFGPGTRLLVL.

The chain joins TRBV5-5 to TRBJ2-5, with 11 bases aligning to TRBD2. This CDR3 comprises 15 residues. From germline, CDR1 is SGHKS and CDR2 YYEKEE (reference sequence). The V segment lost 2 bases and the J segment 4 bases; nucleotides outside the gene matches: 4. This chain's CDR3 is CASSFSGGATETQYF. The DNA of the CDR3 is TGTGCCAGCAGCTTTAGCGGGGGGGCCACAGAGACCCAGTACTTC.

CDR3 nucleotides: TGTGCCAGCAGCTACGGGGGGGGCAAGATCACTGAAGCTTTCTTT. It encodes CASSYGGGKITEAFF. The chain recombines TRBV2 with TRBJ1-1, with D tentatively TRBD1 (6 bases). Germline assignment: CDR1 SNHLY and CDR2 FYNNEI. V was shortened by 6 bases and J by 4 bases, with 18 bases between the two germline ends. CDR3 size: 15 residues.

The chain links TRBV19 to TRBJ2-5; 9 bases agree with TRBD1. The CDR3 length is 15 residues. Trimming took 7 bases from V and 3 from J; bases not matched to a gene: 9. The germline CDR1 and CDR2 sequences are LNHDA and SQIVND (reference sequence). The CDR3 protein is CASTDRGFGEETQYF. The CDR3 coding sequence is TGTGCCAGTACCGACAGGGGGTTTGGGGAAGAGACCCAGTACTTC.

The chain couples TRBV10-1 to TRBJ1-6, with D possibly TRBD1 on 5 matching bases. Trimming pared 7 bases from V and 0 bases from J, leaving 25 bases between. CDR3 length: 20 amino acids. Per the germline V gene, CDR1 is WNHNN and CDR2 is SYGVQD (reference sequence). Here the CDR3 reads CASTEGRLEQTSSYNSPLHF. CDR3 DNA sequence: TGCGCCAGCACCGAGGGGCGCTTGGAACAGACTAGCTCCTATAATTCACCCCTCCACTTT.

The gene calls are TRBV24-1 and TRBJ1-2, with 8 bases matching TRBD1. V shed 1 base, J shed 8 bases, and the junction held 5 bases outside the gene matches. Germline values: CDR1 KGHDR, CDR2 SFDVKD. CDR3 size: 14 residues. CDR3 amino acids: CATSDFGQGEGYTF. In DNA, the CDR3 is TGTGCCACCAGTGATTTCGGACAGGGTGAGGGCTACACCTTC.

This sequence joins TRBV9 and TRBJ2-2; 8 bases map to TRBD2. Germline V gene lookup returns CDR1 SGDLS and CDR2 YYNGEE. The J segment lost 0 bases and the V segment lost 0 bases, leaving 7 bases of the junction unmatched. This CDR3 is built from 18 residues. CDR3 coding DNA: TGTGCCAGCAGCGTAGCCCTCGGGGGGGGCTCGAACACCGGGGAGCTGTTTTTT. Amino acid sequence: CASSVALGGGSNTGELFF.

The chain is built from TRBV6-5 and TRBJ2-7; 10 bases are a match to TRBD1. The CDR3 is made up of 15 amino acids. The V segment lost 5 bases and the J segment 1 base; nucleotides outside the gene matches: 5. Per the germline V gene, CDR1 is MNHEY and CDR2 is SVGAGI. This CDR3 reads CASSRGQGPSYEQYV. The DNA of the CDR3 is TGTGCCAGCAGTAGGGGACAGGGGCCTTCCTACGAGCAGTACGTC.

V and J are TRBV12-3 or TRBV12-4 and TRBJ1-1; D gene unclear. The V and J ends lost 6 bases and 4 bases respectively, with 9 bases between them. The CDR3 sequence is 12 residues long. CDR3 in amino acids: CASSYQVTEAFF. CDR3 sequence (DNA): TGTGCCAGCAGCTACCAGGTCACTGAAGCTTTCTTT.

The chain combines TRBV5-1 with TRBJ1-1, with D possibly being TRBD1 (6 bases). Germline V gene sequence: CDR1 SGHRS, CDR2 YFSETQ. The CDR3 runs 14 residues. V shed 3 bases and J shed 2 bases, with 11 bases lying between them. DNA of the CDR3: TGCGCCAGCAGCTGGCAGGGGACAAACACTGAAGCTTTCTTT. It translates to CASSWQGTNTEAFF. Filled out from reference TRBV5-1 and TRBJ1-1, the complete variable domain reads KAGVTQTPRYLIKTRGQQVTLSCSPISGHRSVSWYQQTPGQGLQFLFEYFSETQRNKGNFPGRFSGRQFSNSRSEMNVSTLELGDSALYLCASSWQGTNTEAFFGQGTRLTVV.

In nucleotides, the CDR3 is TGTGCCAGCAGCGTTGAGGCGAGCTCCTATAATTCACCCCTCCACTTT. Translating it yields CASSVEASSYNSPLHF. This rearrangement joins TRBV9 to TRBJ1-6, with D unresolved. Germline CDR1 is SGDLS and CDR2 is YYNGEE. Trimming removed 2 bases from V and 0 bases from J, with 9 bases in between. This CDR3 is built from 16 residues.

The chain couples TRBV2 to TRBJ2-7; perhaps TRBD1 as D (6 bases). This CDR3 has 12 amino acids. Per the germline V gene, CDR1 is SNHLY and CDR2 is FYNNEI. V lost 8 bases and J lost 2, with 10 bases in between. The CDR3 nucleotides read TGTGCCAGCGTAGGGGGAACCTACGAGCAGTACGTC. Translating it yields CASVGGTYEQYV.

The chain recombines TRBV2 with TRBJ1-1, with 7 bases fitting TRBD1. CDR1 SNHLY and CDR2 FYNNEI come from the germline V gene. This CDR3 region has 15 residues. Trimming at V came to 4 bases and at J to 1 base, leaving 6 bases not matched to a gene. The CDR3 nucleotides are TGTGCCAGCAGTGGTACCCGGGACAGGAACACTGAAGCTTTCTTT. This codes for CASSGTRDRNTEAFF. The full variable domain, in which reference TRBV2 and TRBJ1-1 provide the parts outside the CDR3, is EPEVTQTPSHQVTQMGQEVILRCVPISNHLYFYWYRQILGQKVEFLVSFYNNEISEKSEIFDDQFSVERPDGSNFTLKIRSTKLEDSAMYFCASSGTRDRNTEAFFGQGTRLTVV.

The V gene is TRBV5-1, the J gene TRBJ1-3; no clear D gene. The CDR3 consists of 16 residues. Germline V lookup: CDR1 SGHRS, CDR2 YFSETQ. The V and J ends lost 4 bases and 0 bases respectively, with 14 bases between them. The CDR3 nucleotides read TGCGCCAGCAGCCGAGAGGGAACGCGCTCTGGAAACACCATATATTTT. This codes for CASSREGTRSGNTIYF.

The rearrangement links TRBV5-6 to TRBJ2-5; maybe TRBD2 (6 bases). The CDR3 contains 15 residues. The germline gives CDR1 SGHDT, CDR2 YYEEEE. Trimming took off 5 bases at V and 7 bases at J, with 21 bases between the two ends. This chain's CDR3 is CASRRMSSDSGTQYF. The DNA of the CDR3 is TGTGCCAGCAGGAGGATGTCTAGCGATTCGGGGACCCAGTACTTC.

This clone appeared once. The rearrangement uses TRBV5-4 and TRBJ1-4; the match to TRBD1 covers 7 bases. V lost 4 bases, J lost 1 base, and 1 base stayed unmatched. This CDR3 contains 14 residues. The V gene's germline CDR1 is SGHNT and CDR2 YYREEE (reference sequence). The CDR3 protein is CASSRQGTNEKLFF. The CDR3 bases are TGTGCCAGCAGCCGACAGGGAACTAATGAAAAACTGTTTTTT.

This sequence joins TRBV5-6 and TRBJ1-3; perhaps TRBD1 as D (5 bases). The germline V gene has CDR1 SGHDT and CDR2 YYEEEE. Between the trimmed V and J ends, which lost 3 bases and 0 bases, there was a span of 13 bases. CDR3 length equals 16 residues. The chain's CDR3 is CASSSTTGSSGNTIYF. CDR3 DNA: TGTGCCAGCAGCTCCACAACAGGATCCTCTGGAAACACCATATATTTT. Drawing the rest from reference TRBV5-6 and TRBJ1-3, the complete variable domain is DAGVTQSPTHLIKTRGQQVTLRCSPKSGHDTVSWYQQALGQGPQFIFQYYEEEERQRGNFPDRFSGHQFPNYSSELNVNALLLGDSALYLCASSSTTGSSGNTIYFGEGSWLTVV.

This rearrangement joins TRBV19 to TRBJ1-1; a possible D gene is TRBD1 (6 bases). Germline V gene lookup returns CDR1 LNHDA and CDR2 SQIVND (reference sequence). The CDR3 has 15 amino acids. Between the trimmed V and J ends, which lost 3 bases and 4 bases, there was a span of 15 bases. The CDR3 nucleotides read TGTGCCAGTAGTATGATGGGGGCTCTGACCACTGAAGCTTTCTTT. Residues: CASSMMGALTTEAFF.